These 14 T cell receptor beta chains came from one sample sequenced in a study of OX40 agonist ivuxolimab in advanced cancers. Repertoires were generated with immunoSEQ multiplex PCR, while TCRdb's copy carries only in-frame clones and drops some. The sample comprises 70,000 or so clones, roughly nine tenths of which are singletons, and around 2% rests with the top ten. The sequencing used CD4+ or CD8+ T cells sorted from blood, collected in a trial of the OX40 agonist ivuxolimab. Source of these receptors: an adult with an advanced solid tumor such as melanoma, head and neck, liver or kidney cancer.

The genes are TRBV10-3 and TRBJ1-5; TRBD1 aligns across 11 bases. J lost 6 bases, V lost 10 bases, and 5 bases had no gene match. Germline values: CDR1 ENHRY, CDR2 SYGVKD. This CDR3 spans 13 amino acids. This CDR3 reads CASGQGAPQPQHF. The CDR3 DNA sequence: TGTGCCAGTGGACAGGGGGCACCTCAGCCCCAGCATTTT.

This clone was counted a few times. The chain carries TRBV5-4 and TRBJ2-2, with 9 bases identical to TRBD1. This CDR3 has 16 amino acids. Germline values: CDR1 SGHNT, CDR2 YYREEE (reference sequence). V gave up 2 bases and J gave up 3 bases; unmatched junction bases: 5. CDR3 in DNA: TGTGCCAGCAGCTTACCCGGACAGGGGCACACCGGGGAGCTGTTTTTT. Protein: CASSLPGQGHTGELFF.

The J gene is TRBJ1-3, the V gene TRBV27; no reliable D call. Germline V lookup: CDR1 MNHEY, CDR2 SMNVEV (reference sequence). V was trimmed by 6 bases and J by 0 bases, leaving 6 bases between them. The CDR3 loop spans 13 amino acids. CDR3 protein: CASRPHSGNTIYF. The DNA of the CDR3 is TGTGCCAGCAGGCCCCACTCTGGAAACACCATATATTTT.

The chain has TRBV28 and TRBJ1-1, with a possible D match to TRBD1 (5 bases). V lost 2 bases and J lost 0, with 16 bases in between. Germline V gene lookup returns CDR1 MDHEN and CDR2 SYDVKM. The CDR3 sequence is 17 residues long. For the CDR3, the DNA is TGTGCCAGCAGTTTAATATTTGGGGGGGTCATGAACACTGAAGCTTTCTTT. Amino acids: CASSLIFGGVMNTEAFF.

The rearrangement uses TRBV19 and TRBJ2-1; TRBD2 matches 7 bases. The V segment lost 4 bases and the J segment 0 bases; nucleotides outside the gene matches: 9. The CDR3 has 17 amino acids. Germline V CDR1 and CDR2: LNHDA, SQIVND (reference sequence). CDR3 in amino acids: CASSKGSGSTSYNEQFF. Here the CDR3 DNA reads TGTGCCAGTAGTAAAGGTAGCGGGTCGACCTCCTACAATGAGCAGTTCTTC.

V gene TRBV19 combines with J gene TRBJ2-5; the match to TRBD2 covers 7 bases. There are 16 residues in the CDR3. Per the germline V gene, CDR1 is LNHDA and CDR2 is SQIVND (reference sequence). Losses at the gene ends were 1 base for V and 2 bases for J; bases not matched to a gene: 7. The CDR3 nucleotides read TGTGCCAGTAGTATAGCCGGGAGGCAGACTCAAGAGACCCAGTACTTC. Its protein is CASSIAGRQTQETQYF.

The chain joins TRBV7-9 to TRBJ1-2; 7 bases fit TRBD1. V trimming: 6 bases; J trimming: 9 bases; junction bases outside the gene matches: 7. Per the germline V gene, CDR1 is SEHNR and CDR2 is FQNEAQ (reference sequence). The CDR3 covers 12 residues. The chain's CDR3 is CASSPRDSRYTF. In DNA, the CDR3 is TGTGCCAGCAGTCCCAGGGACAGCCGCTACACCTTC.

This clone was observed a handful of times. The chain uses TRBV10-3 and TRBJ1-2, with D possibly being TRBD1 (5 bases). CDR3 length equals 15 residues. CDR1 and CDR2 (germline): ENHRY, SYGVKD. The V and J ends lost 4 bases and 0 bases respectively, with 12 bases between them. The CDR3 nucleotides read TGTGCCATCAGTGGAGGGACTAACGCTAACTATGGCTACACCTTC. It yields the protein CAISGGTNANYGYTF.

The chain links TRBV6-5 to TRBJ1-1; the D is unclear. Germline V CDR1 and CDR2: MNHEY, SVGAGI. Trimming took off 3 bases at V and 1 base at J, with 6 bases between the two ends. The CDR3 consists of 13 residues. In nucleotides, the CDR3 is TGTGCCAGCAGTTATGAGTCGAACACTGAAGCTTTCTTT. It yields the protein CASSYESNTEAFF.

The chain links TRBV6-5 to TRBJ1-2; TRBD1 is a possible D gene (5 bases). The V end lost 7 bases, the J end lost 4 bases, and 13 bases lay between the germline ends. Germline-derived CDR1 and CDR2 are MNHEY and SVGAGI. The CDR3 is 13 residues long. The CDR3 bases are TGTGCCAGCACCCAGGGTCCCTTCTATGGCTACACCTTC. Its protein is CASTQGPFYGYTF.

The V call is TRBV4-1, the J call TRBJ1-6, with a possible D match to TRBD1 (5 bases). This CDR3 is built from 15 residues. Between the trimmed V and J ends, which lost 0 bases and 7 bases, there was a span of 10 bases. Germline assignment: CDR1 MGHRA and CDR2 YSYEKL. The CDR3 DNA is TGCGCCAGCAGCCAAGAGGAAGGGGTCAATTCACCCCTCCACTTT. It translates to CASSQEEGVNSPLHF.

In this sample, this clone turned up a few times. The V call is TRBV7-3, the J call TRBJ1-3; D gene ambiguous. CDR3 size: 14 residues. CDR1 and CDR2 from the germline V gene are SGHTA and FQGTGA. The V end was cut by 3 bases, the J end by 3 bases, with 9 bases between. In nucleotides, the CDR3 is TGTGCCAGCAGCTTGGGATACCTTGGAAACACCATATATTTT. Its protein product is CASSLGYLGNTIYF.

CDR3 sequence (DNA): TGTGCCAGCAGCCTTGACACAGGGTTGGACGAGCAGTACTTC. It is translated as CASSLDTGLDEQYF. The V and J genes are TRBV7-9 and TRBJ2-7, with D perhaps TRBD1 (6 bases). The ends were cut back, 5 bases at V and 5 bases at J, with 16 bases in the middle. The CDR3 totals 14 residues. The germline CDR1 and CDR2 sequences are SEHNR and FQNEAQ (reference sequence).

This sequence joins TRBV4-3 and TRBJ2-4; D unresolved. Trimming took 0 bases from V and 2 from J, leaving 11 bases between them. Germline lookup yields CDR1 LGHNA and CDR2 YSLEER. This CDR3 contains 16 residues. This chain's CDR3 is CASSQDQARSKNIQYF. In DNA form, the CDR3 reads TGCGCCAGCAGCCAAGATCAGGCTAGGTCCAAAAACATTCAGTACTTC.